The 2 T cell receptor beta chains below all came from one sample that was sequenced in a study of cytomegalovirus exposure and HLA in healthy donors. The PCR employed 60 Vbeta primers together with 13 Jbeta primers. The assay was immunoSEQ multiplex PCR, and TCRdb's table has in-frame clones only and misses some. The sample records more than 100,000 clones, 75% to 90% being singletons. The sample taken for sequencing was PBMCs. The receptors stem from a female donor in good health and CMV-seropositive.

The gene calls are TRBV15 and TRBJ1-1; 7 bases agree with TRBD1. V trimming: 3 bases; J trimming: 10 bases; junction bases outside the gene matches: 5. The CDR3 has 12 amino acids. Germline V gives CDR1 LNHNV, CDR2 YYDKDF (reference sequence). The CDR3 protein is CATSSPQGGAFF. The CDR3 nucleotides read TGTGCCACCAGCAGTCCCCAGGGGGGAGCTTTCTTT. The full variable domain, rest sourced from reference TRBV15 and TRBJ1-1, is DAMVIQNPRYQVTQFGKPVTLSCSQTLNHNVMYWYQQKSSQAPKLLFHYYDKDFNNEADTPDNFQSRRPNTSFCFLDIRSPGLGDTAMYLCATSSPQGGAFFGQGTRLTVV.

The chain links TRBV27 to TRBJ2-3; a possible D gene is TRBD1 (5 bases). The CDR3 covers 15 residues. Trimming stripped 4 bases from V and 4 bases from J, with 15 bases between. Per germline, CDR1 MNHEY and CDR2 SMNVEV (reference sequence). CDR3 bases: TGTGCCAGCAGTTACAGGTTAGGCCAGGCAGATACGCAGTATTTT. As protein: CASSYRLGQADTQYF.